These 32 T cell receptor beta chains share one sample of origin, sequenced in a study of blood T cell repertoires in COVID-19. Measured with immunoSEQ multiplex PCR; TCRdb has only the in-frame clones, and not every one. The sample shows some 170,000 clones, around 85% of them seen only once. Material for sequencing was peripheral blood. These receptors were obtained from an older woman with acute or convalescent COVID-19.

CDR3 residues: CASSRDRGNGYTF. CDR3 nucleotides: TGCGCCAGCAGCCGGGACAGGGGGAATGGCTACACCTTC. This rearrangement joins TRBV10-1 to TRBJ1-2; 11 bases match TRBD1. V was clipped by 6 bases and J by 6 bases; unmatched bases: 3. CDR3 size: 13 residues. Germline lookup yields CDR1 WNHNN and CDR2 SYGVQD (reference sequence).

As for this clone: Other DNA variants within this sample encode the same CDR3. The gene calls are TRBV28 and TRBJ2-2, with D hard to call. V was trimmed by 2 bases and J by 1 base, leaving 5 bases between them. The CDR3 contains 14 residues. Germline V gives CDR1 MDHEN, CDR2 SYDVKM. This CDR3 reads CASSLTVNTGELFF. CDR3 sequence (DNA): TGTGCCAGCAGTTTAACGGTGAACACCGGGGAGCTGTTTTTT.

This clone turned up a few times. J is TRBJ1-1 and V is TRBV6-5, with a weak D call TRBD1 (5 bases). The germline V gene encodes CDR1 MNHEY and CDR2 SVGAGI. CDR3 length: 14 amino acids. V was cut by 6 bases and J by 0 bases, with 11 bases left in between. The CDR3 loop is CASRQQGMNTEAFF. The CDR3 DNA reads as TGTGCCAGCAGACAGCAGGGTATGAACACTGAAGCTTTCTTT.

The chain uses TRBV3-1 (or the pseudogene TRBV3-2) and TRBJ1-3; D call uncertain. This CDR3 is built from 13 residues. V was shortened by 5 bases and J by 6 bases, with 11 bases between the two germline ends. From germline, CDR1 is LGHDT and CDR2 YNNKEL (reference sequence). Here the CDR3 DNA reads TGTGCCAGCAGCTCACTCGGAGTAAACACCATATATTTT. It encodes CASSSLGVNTIYF.

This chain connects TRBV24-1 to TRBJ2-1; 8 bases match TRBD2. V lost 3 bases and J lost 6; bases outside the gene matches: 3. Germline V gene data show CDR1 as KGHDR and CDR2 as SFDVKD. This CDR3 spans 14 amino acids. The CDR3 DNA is TGTGCCACCAGTGATACGGGAGGGTCCAATGAGCAGTTCTTC. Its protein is CATSDTGGSNEQFF.

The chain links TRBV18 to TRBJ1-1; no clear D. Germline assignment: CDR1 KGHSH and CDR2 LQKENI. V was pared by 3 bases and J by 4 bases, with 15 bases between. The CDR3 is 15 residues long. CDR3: CASSPQVRGSTEAFF. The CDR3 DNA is TGTGCCAGCTCACCTCAGGTAAGAGGGAGCACTGAAGCTTTCTTT.

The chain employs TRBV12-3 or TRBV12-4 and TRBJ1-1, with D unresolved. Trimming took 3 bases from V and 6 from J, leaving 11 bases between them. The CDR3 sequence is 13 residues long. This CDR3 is CASSFEGGAEAFF. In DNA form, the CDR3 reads TGTGCCAGCAGTTTCGAGGGTGGCGCTGAAGCTTTCTTT.

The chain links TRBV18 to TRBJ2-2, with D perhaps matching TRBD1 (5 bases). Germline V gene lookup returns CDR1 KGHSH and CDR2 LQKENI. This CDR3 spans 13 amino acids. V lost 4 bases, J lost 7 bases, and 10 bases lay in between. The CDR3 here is CASSQGFGGELFF. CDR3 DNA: TGTGCCAGCTCACAGGGGTTCGGCGGGGAGCTGTTTTTT.

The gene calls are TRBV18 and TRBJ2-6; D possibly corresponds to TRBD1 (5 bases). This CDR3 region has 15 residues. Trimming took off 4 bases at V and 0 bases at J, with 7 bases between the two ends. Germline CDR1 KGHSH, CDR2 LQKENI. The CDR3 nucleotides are TGTGCCAGCTCACTCCAGGGCTCTGGGGCCAACGTCCTGACTTTC. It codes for CASSLQGSGANVLTF.

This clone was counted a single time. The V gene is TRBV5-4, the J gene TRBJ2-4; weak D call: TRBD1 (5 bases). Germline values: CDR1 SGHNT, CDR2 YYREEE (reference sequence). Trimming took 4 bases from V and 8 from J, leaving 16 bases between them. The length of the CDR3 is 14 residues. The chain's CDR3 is CASSPRGLEDIQYF. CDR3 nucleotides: TGTGCCAGCAGCCCAAGGGGCCTCGAGGACATTCAGTACTTC.

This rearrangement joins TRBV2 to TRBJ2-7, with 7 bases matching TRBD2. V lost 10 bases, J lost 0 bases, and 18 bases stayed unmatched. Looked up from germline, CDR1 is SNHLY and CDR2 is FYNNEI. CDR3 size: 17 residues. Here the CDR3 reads CATPKTGGVMISYEQYF. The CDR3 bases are TGTGCCACCCCTAAGACGGGGGGAGTTATGATCTCCTACGAGCAGTACTTC.

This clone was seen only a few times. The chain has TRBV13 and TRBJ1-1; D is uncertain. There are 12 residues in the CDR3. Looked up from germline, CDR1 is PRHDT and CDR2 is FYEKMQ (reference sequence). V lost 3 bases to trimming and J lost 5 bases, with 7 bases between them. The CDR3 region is CASSFELTEAFF. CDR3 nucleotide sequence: TGTGCCAGCAGCTTCGAGTTAACTGAAGCTTTCTTT. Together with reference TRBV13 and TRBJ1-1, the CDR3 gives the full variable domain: AAGVIQSPRHLIKEKRETATLKCYPIPRHDTVYWYQQGPGQDPQFLISFYEKMQSDKGSIPDRFSAQQFSDYHSELNMSSLELGDSALYFCASSFELTEAFFGQGTRLTVV.

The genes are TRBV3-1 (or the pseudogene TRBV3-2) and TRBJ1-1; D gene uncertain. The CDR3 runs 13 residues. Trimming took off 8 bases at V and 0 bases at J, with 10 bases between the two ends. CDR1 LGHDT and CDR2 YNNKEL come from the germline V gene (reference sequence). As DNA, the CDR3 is TGTGCCAGCGGGGAGGGTTTGAACACTGAAGCTTTCTTT. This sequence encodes CASGEGLNTEAFF.

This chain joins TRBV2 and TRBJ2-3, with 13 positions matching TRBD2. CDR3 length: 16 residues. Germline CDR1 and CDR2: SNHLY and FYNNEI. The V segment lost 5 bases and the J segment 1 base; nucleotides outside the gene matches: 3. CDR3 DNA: TGTGCCAGCAGTCGGACTAGCGGGAGACGCACAGATACGCAGTATTTT. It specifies CASSRTSGRRTDTQYF.

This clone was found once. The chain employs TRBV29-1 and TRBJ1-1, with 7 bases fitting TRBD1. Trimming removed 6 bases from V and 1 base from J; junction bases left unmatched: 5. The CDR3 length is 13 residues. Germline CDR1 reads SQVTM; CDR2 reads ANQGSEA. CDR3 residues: CSVADRRNTEAFF. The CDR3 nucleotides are TGCAGCGTCGCGGACAGGCGGAACACTGAAGCTTTCTTT.

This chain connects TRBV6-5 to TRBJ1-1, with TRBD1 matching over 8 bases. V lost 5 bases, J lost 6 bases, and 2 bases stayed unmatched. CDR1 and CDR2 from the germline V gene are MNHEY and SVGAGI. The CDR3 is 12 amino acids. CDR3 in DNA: TGTGCCAGCAGTCGACAGGGGTCTGAAGCTTTCTTT. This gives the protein CASSRQGSEAFF.

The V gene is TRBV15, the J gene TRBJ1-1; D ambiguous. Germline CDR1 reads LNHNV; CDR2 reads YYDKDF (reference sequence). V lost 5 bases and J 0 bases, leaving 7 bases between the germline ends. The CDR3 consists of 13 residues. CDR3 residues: CATSPPMNTEAFF. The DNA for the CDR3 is TGTGCCACCAGCCCCCCCATGAACACTGAAGCTTTCTTT.

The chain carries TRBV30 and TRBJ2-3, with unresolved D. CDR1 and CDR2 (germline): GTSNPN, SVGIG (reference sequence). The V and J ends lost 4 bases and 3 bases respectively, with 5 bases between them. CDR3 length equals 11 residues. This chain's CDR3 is CAWTLTDTQYF. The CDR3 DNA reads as TGTGCCTGGACTCTTACAGATACGCAGTATTTT.

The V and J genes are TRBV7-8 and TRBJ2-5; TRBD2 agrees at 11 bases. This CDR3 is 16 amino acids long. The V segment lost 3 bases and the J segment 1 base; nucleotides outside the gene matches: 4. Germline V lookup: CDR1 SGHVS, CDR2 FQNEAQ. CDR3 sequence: CASSFGLAGLQETQYF. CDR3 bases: TGTGCCAGCAGCTTTGGACTAGCGGGTCTCCAAGAGACCCAGTACTTC.

The CDR3 nucleotides read TGTGCCAGCAGCCAAGAAGCCTCCACGGGGACTGAAGCTTTCTTT. Its translation: CASSQEASTGTEAFF. The genes are TRBV2 and TRBJ1-1; no reliable D call. CDR3 size: 15 residues. Germline V gene data show CDR1 as SNHLY and CDR2 as FYNNEI. Trimming pared 6 bases from V and 5 bases from J, leaving 19 bases between.

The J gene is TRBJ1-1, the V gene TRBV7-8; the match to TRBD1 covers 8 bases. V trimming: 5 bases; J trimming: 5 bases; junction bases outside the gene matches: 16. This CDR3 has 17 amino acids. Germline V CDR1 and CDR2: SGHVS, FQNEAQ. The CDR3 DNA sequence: TGTGCCAGCAGCCCTGACAGGGGAGTACTTAGGGGAACTGAAGCTTTCTTT. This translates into CASSPDRGVLRGTEAFF.

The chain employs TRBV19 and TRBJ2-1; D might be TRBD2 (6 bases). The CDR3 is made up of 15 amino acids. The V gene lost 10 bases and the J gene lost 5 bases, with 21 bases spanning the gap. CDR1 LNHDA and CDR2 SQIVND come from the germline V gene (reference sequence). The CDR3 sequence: CAMVSLAAINNEQFF. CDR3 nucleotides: TGTGCCATGGTCTCGTTAGCGGCGATTAACAATGAGCAGTTCTTC.

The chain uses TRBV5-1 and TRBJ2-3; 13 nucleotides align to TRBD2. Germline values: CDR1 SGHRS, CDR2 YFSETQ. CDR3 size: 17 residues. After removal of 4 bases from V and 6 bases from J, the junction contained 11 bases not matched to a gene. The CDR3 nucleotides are TGCGCCAGCAGCCCCATCGCCGGGACTAGCGGGATGGATACGCAGTATTTT. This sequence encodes CASSPIAGTSGMDTQYF.

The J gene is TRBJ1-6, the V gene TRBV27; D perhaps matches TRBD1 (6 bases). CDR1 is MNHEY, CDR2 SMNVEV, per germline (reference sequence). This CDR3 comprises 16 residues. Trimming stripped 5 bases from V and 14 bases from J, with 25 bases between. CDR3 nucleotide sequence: TGTGCCAGCAGTGCACTTCGTGACAGGCCCATACCGGCCCTCCACTTT. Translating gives CASSALRDRPIPALHF.

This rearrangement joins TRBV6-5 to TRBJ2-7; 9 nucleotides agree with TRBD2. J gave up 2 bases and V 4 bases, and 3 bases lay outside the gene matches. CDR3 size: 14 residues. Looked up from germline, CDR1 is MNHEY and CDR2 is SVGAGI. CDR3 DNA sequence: TGTGCCAGCAGTTCCTTAGCGGGGGCCTACGAGCAGTACTTC. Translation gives CASSSLAGAYEQYF.

The CDR3 nucleotides read TGTGCCAGTAGTATGGGGGGTTCCTATGGCTACACCTTC. This sequence encodes CASSMGGSYGYTF. The V and J genes are TRBV19 and TRBJ1-2, with a weak D call TRBD1 (5 bases). V dropped 3 bases and J dropped 4 bases, with 9 bases sitting between them. This CDR3 region has 13 residues. Germline CDR1 and CDR2: LNHDA and SQIVND (reference sequence).

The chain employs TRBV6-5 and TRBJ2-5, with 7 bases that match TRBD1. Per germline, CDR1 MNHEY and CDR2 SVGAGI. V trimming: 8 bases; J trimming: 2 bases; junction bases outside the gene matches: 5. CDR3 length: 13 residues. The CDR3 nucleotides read TGTGCCAGCCACCGGGACAGTCAAGAGACCCAGTACTTC. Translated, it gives CASHRDSQETQYF.

This CDR3 is CASSIGLAGAGEQYF. For the CDR3, the DNA is TGTGCCAGTAGTATCGGACTAGCGGGAGCGGGTGAGCAGTACTTC. This chain links TRBV19 with TRBJ2-7; TRBD2 matches at 13 bases. J lost 7 bases, V lost 3 bases, and 6 bases had no gene match. The CDR3 runs 15 residues. Per germline, CDR1 LNHDA and CDR2 SQIVND (reference sequence). Full variable domain (rest looked up from reference TRBV19 and TRBJ2-7): DGGITQSPKYLFRKEGQNVTLSCEQNLNHDAMYWYRQDPGQGLRLIYYSQIVNDFQKGDIAEGYSVSREKKESFPLTVTSAQKNPTAFYLCASSIGLAGAGEQYFGPGTRLTVT.

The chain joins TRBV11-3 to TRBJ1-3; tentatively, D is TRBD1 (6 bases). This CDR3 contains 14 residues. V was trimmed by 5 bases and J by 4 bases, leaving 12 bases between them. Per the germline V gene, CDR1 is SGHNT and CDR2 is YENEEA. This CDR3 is CASSPGVSGNTIYF. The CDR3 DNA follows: TGTGCCAGCAGCCCAGGGGTTTCAGGAAACACCATATATTTT.

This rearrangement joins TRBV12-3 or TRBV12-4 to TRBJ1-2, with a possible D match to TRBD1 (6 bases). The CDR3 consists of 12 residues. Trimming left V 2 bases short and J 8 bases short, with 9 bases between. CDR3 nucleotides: TGTGCCAGCAGTTTAAGGGGGACGGGCTACACCTTC. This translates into CASSLRGTGYTF.

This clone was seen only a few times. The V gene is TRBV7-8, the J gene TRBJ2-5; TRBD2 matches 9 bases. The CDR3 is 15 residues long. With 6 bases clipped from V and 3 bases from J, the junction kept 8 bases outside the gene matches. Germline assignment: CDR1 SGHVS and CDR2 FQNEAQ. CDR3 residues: CASRNSGGPKETQYF. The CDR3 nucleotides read TGTGCCAGCAGGAATAGCGGGGGTCCAAAAGAGACCCAGTACTTC.

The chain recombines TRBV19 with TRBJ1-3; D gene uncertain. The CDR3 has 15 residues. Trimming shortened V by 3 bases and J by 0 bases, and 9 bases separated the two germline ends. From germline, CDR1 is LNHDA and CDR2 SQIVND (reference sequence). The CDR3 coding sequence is TGTGCCAGTAGTATCAGGCGGGCCTCTGGAAACACCATATATTTT. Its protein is CASSIRRASGNTIYF.